The 29 T cell receptor beta chains below come from one sample, sequenced in a study of cytomegalovirus exposure and HLA in healthy donors. PCR amplification relied on 60 Vbeta primers (plus 13 Jbeta primers). Libraries were prepared by immunoSEQ multiplex PCR; TCRdb keeps only in-frame clonotypes and omits some of them. This sample carries about 280,000 clones, approximately 90% of them seen once, and the ten largest clones take roughly 2%. Sequencing was done on a sample of PBMCs. These receptors were obtained from a woman aged 18-35 years in good health and CMV-seronegative.

This sequence joins TRBV7-9 and TRBJ2-4; 9 nucleotides match TRBD1. Germline CDR1 is SEHNR and CDR2 is FQNEAQ (reference sequence). The CDR3 length is 18 residues. V shed 5 bases, J shed 0 bases, and the junction held 11 bases outside the gene matches. Written as DNA, the CDR3 is TGTGCCAGCAGCCATTCGCCACAGGGGGCTAAAGCCAAAAACATTCAGTACTTC. It translates to CASSHSPQGAKAKNIQYF.

The V gene is TRBV10-3, the J gene TRBJ2-3; D not certain. The CDR3 runs to 14 residues. Trimming removed 9 bases from V and 6 bases from J, with 19 bases in between. Germline CDR1 reads ENHRY; CDR2 reads SYGVKD. The CDR3 DNA reads as TGTGCCATACCCACTACGCCACCTGCGGATACGCAGTATTTT. Translated, it gives CAIPTTPPADTQYF.

This clone was counted once. The chain joins TRBV5-6 to TRBJ2-6; D perhaps matches TRBD2 (5 bases). The CDR3 totals 17 residues. Germline V gene sequence: CDR1 SGHDT, CDR2 YYEEEE. V gave up 0 bases and J gave up 4 bases, with 14 bases separating them. CDR3 sequence: CASSLGLNLAGANVLTF. CDR3 in DNA: TGTGCCAGCAGCTTGGGGTTGAATCTAGCCGGGGCCAACGTCCTGACTTTC. The full variable domain, completed using reference TRBV5-6 and TRBJ2-6, is DAGVTQSPTHLIKTRGQQVTLRCSPKSGHDTVSWYQQALGQGPQFIFQYYEEEERQRGNFPDRFSGHQFPNYSSELNVNALLLGDSALYLCASSLGLNLAGANVLTFGAGSRLTVL.

This sequence joins TRBV9 and TRBJ1-4; the D gene is possibly TRBD1 (6 bases). This CDR3 spans 15 amino acids. CDR1 and CDR2 (germline): SGDLS, YYNGEE. The ends were cut back, 3 bases at V and 4 bases at J, with 13 bases in the middle. The CDR3 bases are TGTGCCAGCAGCGCCCGGGACATACTTAATGAAAAACTGTTTTTT. This gives the protein CASSARDILNEKLFF.

The rearrangement links TRBV2 to TRBJ2-1, with 9 positions matching TRBD1. With 5 bases clipped from V and 5 bases from J, the junction kept 4 bases outside the gene matches. The CDR3 spans 14 residues. Germline V gene data show CDR1 as SNHLY and CDR2 as FYNNEI. CDR3 residues: CASSRDRDDNEQFF. CDR3 sequence (DNA): TGTGCCAGCAGTCGGGACAGGGACGACAATGAGCAGTTCTTC. The full variable domain, in which reference TRBV2 and TRBJ2-1 provide the parts outside the CDR3, is EPEVTQTPSHQVTQMGQEVILRCVPISNHLYFYWYRQILGQKVEFLVSFYNNEISEKSEIFDDQFSVERPDGSNFTLKIRSTKLEDSAMYFCASSRDRDDNEQFFGPGTRLTVL.

V usage is TRBV5-1 and J usage is TRBJ1-2; D gene ambiguous. This CDR3 contains 14 residues. CDR1 is SGHRS, CDR2 YFSETQ, per germline. Trimming pared 0 bases from V and 5 bases from J, leaving 11 bases between. CDR3 loop: CASSLDRKEYGYTF. The CDR3 region has the DNA TGCGCCAGCAGCTTGGACAGAAAAGAATATGGCTACACCTTC.

The chain joins TRBV19 to TRBJ1-4; D call uncertain. CDR1 and CDR2 (germline): LNHDA, SQIVND (reference sequence). This CDR3 has 16 amino acids. Between the trimmed V and J ends, which lost 5 bases and 4 bases, there was a span of 17 bases. CDR3 protein: CASSRTAGAYNEKLFF. The CDR3 DNA sequence: TGTGCCAGTAGTCGAACCGCGGGTGCCTATAATGAAAAACTGTTTTTT.

The chain employs TRBV5-5 and TRBJ1-5, with D possibly matching TRBD1 (5 bases). Germline CDR1 SGHKS, CDR2 YYEKEE (reference sequence). CDR3 size: 13 residues. V was shortened by 2 bases and J by 2 bases, with 5 bases between the two germline ends. CDR3 in amino acids: CASSLQGNQPQHF. For the CDR3, the DNA is TGTGCCAGCAGCTTACAGGGCAATCAGCCCCAGCATTTT.

The chain combines TRBV5-4 with TRBJ1-6; TRBD1 is a possible D gene (5 bases). The germline V gene encodes CDR1 SGHNT and CDR2 YYREEE (reference sequence). V was clipped by 4 bases and J by 9 bases, with 8 bases between them. The CDR3 covers 12 residues. In DNA, the CDR3 is TGTGCCAGCAGCCCTCAGGGTTCACCCCTCCACTTT. Its protein product is CASSPQGSPLHF.

The rearrangement links TRBV4-2 to TRBJ1-5; 7 bases are a match to TRBD1. Germline trimming cut 3 bases from V and 8 bases from J; bases unmatched to any gene: 13. The length of the CDR3 is 16 residues. Germline V CDR1 and CDR2: LGHNA, YNFKEQ. This chain's CDR3 is CASSQGIVSTGEPQHF. The CDR3, as DNA: TGTGCCAGCAGCCAGGGAATAGTGTCAACAGGGGAGCCCCAGCATTTT.

This chain joins TRBV5-1 and TRBJ2-5, with 9 bases fitting TRBD2. The last part of the DNA fits TRBJ2-7 better; the J call may be wrong. This CDR3 region has 13 residues. The germline gives CDR1 SGHRS, CDR2 YFSETQ. This CDR3 is CASSPSGVYEQYF. CDR3 DNA: TGCGCCAGCAGCCCTAGCGGGGTATACGAGCAGTACTTC.

V gene TRBV6-5 combines with J gene TRBJ2-5; TRBD2 might be the D (6 bases). The J call may be incorrect, as the DNA end agrees better with TRBJ2-7. CDR3 size: 14 residues. From germline, CDR1 is MNHEY and CDR2 SVGAGI. The CDR3 coding sequence is TGTGCCAGCAGTTACGCTAGCGAAATCTACGAGCAGTACTTC. As protein: CASSYASEIYEQYF.

V and J are TRBV7-9 and TRBJ2-1; D perhaps matches TRBD2 (6 bases). This CDR3 comprises 15 residues. V was cut by 1 base and J by 8 bases, with 15 bases left in between. In germline, CDR1 is SEHNR, CDR2 FQNEAQ (reference sequence). CDR3 amino acids: CASSLDGGEVYEQFF. Written as DNA, the CDR3 is TGTGCCAGCAGCTTAGACGGCGGGGAGGTATATGAGCAGTTCTTC. Full variable domain (remainder filled in from reference TRBV7-9 and TRBJ2-1): DTGVSQNPRHKITKRGQNVTFRCDPISEHNRLYWYRQTLGQGPEFLTYFQNEAQLEKSRLLSDRFSAERPKGSFSTLEIQRTEQGDSAMYLCASSLDGGEVYEQFFGPGTRLTVL.

The chain uses TRBV9 and TRBJ2-3; 9 bases are shared with TRBD1. Germline CDR1 and CDR2: SGDLS and YYNGEE. This CDR3 comprises 15 residues. Trimming at V came to 4 bases and at J to 1 base, leaving 4 bases not matched to a gene. The CDR3: CASSIQGAGTDTQYF. The DNA of the CDR3 is TGTGCCAGCAGCATACAGGGGGCTGGCACAGATACGCAGTATTTT.

The chain joins TRBV13 to TRBJ1-5; D is undetermined. The CDR3 covers 14 residues. Germline V CDR1 and CDR2: PRHDT, FYEKMQ (reference sequence). V lost 0 bases and J 4 bases, leaving 7 bases between the germline ends. The CDR3 DNA reads TGTGCCAGCAGCTTAGGGCAGACTAATCAGCCCCAGCATTTT. Encoded protein: CASSLGQTNQPQHF.

The chain is built from TRBV5-1 and TRBJ2-5; the match to TRBD2 covers 11 bases. The CDR3 runs to 17 residues. The V and J ends lost 0 bases and 3 bases, in that order; junction bases with no gene match: 7. Germline CDR1 is SGHRS and CDR2 is YFSETQ. CDR3 nucleotide sequence: TGCGCCAGCAGCTTGGGGGCTAGCGGGGGGTATAAAGAGACCCAGTACTTC. It translates to CASSLGASGGYKETQYF.

The chain is built from TRBV18 and TRBJ1-1; D gene ambiguous. Germline V CDR1 and CDR2: KGHSH, LQKENI. The germline V and J ends were trimmed by 2 bases and 6 bases, with 19 bases remaining between them. The CDR3 spans 16 residues. The CDR3 nucleotides are TGTGCCAGCTCACCATCGGTGGAGGTCATGCGATCTGAAGCTTTCTTT. Its protein product is CASSPSVEVMRSEAFF.

The gene calls are TRBV13 and TRBJ1-2; TRBD1 matches 7 bases. The ends lost 5 bases at V and 2 bases at J; junction bases unmatched: 5. This CDR3 spans 14 amino acids. Germline lookup yields CDR1 PRHDT and CDR2 FYEKMQ (reference sequence). The CDR3 DNA reads as TGTGCCAGCAGCGTCGGGACAGCCAACTATGGCTACACCTTC. This translates into CASSVGTANYGYTF.

The rearrangement uses TRBV11-2 and TRBJ2-7; 8 nucleotides line up with TRBD1. Germline V gene data show CDR1 as SGHAT and CDR2 as FQNNGV. The junction had 2 bases not matched to a gene; V was cut back by 5 bases and J by 2 bases. The length of the CDR3 is 13 residues. CDR3 nucleotide sequence: TGTGCCAGCAGCCCGGGACAGGCCTACGAGCAGTACTTC. It is translated as CASSPGQAYEQYF.

The rearrangement uses TRBV5-6 and TRBJ1-3, with 8 nucleotides matching TRBD1. The CDR3 sequence is 18 residues long. Germline values: CDR1 SGHDT, CDR2 YYEEEE. V dropped 3 bases and J dropped 0; count of bases not matched to a gene: 11. This chain's CDR3 is CASSWTTGAMISGNTIYF. CDR3 in DNA: TGTGCCAGCAGCTGGACGACAGGGGCGATGATCTCTGGAAACACCATATATTTT.

This chain connects TRBV27 to TRBJ1-5, with unresolved D. CDR1 is MNHEY and CDR2 is SMNVEV in the germline V gene (reference sequence). Trimming removed 7 bases from V and 2 bases from J, with 24 bases in between. This CDR3 comprises 18 residues. In DNA form, the CDR3 reads TGTGCCAGCACCCCTTACGAGGGCCCACGGTGGGGCAATCAGCCCCAGCATTTT. Translation gives CASTPYEGPRWGNQPQHF.

The V gene is TRBV27, the J gene TRBJ1-1, with D tentatively TRBD1 (6 bases). CDR3 length equals 14 residues. The germline V gene has CDR1 MNHEY and CDR2 SMNVEV (reference sequence). V lost 3 bases to trimming and J lost 2 bases, with 10 bases between them. CDR3 region: CASSFGTLNTEAFF. The CDR3 coding sequence is TGTGCCAGCAGTTTTGGGACACTAAACACTGAAGCTTTCTTT.

Regarding this clone: The sample has other DNA sequences that encode this CDR3 too. The genes are TRBV6-1 and TRBJ2-7; D is unclear. V lost 5 bases and J 3 bases, leaving 8 bases between the germline ends. CDR3 length equals 12 residues. Germline V CDR1 and CDR2: MNHNS, SASEGT. This CDR3 is CASSRQSYEQYF. The CDR3 nucleotides are TGTGCCAGCAGTCGACAAAGCTACGAGCAGTACTTC.

V usage is TRBV10-2 and J usage is TRBJ2-3; perhaps TRBD2 as D (7 bases). Trimming shortened V by 7 bases and J by 1 base, and 12 bases separated the two germline ends. Germline values: CDR1 WSHSY, CDR2 SAAADI. The CDR3 has 14 residues. CDR3 in amino acids: CASILGGGTDTQYF. CDR3 coding DNA: TGCGCCAGCATTTTAGGGGGGGGCACAGATACGCAGTATTTT.

The sample holds one count of this clone. This chain uses TRBV5-8 with TRBJ1-3; D call uncertain. Trimming shortened V by 1 base and J by 0 bases, and 8 bases separated the two germline ends. Looked up from germline, CDR1 is SGHTS and CDR2 is YDEGEE. This CDR3 contains 15 residues. The CDR3 protein is CASSLKQLSGNTIYF. In DNA form, the CDR3 reads TGTGCCAGCAGCTTGAAACAGCTCTCTGGAAACACCATATATTTT.

The sample holds one count of this clone. This chain links TRBV6-6 with TRBJ1-2, with a tentative D call TRBD1 (5 bases). With 6 bases removed from V and 3 bases from J, the gap between germline ends came to 20 bases. Germline CDR1 is MNHNY and CDR2 is SVGAGI (reference sequence). The CDR3 length is 16 residues. This CDR3 reads CASSEKRGGVDYGYTF. The CDR3 region has the DNA TGTGCCAGCAGCGAAAAGCGGGGAGGGGTGGACTATGGCTACACCTTC.

V gene TRBV4-1 combines with J gene TRBJ2-3, with 7 bases fitting TRBD2. The V and J ends lost 4 bases and 5 bases, in that order; junction bases with no gene match: 6. This CDR3 comprises 14 residues. Looked up from germline, CDR1 is MGHRA and CDR2 is YSYEKL. CDR3: CASSLGLAEDTQYF. CDR3 in DNA: TGCGCCAGCAGCCTGGGGCTAGCGGAAGATACGCAGTATTTT.

This chain links TRBV10-3 with TRBJ2-7; 10 nucleotides align to TRBD1. The germline gives CDR1 ENHRY, CDR2 SYGVKD. CDR3 length: 16 amino acids. J gave up 2 bases and V 6 bases, and 10 bases lay outside the gene matches. CDR3 nucleotides: TGTGCCATCAGCCCTGGGGGAGGACAGGGGGCCTACGAGCAGTACTTC. Its protein is CAISPGGGQGAYEQYF.

The count of this clone is one. The rearrangement links TRBV29-1 to TRBJ1-1; D ambiguous. V gave up 6 bases and J gave up 2 bases, with 13 bases separating them. CDR1 and CDR2 (germline): SQVTM, ANQGSEA. This CDR3 has 13 amino acids. DNA for the CDR3: TGCAGCGTCCGAGAATTCAATAACACTGAAGCTTTCTTT. Its protein product is CSVREFNNTEAFF.